The 11 T cell receptor beta chains below were found in one sample sequenced in a study of beta chain features in type 1 diabetes. Expressed TCRB transcripts got sequenced, as all isolated RNA was reverse transcribed. Some clones are missing from TCRdb's copy, which holds only in-frame ones; the method was immunoSEQ multiplex PCR. The sample includes over 120,000 clones, 8.5% to 12% of them seen just once. Sequenced material: naive CD4+ T cells from blood. The origin of the receptors is a man aged 18-30 years in good health.

The genes are TRBV30 and TRBJ2-2; perhaps TRBD2 as D (6 bases). In germline, CDR1 is GTSNPN, CDR2 SVGIG (reference sequence). Between the trimmed V and J ends, which lost 5 bases and 7 bases, there was a span of 14 bases. This CDR3 spans 13 amino acids. CDR3 sequence (DNA): TGTGCCTGGGGGTGGGGGGTCGACGGGGAGCTGTTTTTT. Translated, it gives CAWGWGVDGELFF.

The CDR3 is CASSLPGRRPYEQYF. In nucleotides, the CDR3 is TGCGCCAGCAGCCTTCCAGGGAGGAGACCCTACGAGCAGTACTTC. The rearrangement links TRBV4-1 to TRBJ2-7; perhaps TRBD2 as D (6 bases). V gave up 4 bases and J gave up 2 bases, with 15 bases separating them. CDR3 length: 15 amino acids. The germline CDR1 and CDR2 sequences are MGHRA and YSYEKL.

The chain uses TRBV28 and TRBJ1-4, with 10 positions matching TRBD1. The J segment lost 8 bases and the V segment lost 3 bases, leaving 6 bases of the junction unmatched. Germline V lookup: CDR1 MDHEN, CDR2 SYDVKM. CDR3 length equals 15 residues. CDR3 residues: CASSFRQGASEKLFF. CDR3 DNA: TGTGCCAGCAGTTTCCGACAGGGGGCAAGCGAAAAACTGTTTTTT.

CDR3 bases: TGTGCCAGCAGTTACAGCGGAGCTAACTATGGCTACACCTTC. Its protein is CASSYSGANYGYTF. J is TRBJ1-2 and V is TRBV6-5; D remains unclear. The CDR3 sequence is 14 residues long. Germline V gene lookup returns CDR1 MNHEY and CDR2 SVGAGI. Trimming removed 2 bases at V and 0 bases at J, with 7 bases between.

This chain links TRBV21-1 with TRBJ2-7; TRBD2 was called by the table and not checked on the DNA. TRBV21-1 is marked as a pseudogene. The CDR3 extends over 15 amino acids. For the CDR3, the DNA is TGTGCCAGCACCCTAAAGGGAGGCCTAGGGTGCGAGCAGTACTTC. Its protein is CASTLKGGLGCEQYF.

This clone was picked up a small number of times. The rearrangement joins TRBV5-8 to TRBJ1-6, with unresolved D. The CDR3 contains 14 residues. Trimming shortened V by 2 bases and J by 6 bases, and 9 bases separated the two germline ends. Germline CDR1 SGHTS, CDR2 YDEGEE. CDR3 sequence reads: CASSFTTGNSPLHF. In nucleotides, the CDR3 is TGTGCCAGCAGCTTCACGACGGGTAATTCACCCCTCCACTTT.

This clone was recorded a few times. The chain recombines TRBV15 with TRBJ1-4; 10 bases fit TRBD1. The V gene's germline CDR1 is LNHNV and CDR2 YYDKDF (reference sequence). The CDR3 contains 16 residues. V shed 4 bases and J 8 bases; nucleotides not matched to a gene: 10. CDR3 in DNA: TGTGCCACCAGCAACTGGGACAGGGGATCAGAGGAAAAACTGTTTTTT. Amino acid sequence: CATSNWDRGSEEKLFF.

This clone turned up a few times. The V call is TRBV6-5, the J call TRBJ1-2; 7 nucleotides line up with TRBD1. The trim removed 6 bases at V and 0 bases at J, leaving 4 bases unmatched. Germline V CDR1 and CDR2: MNHEY, SVGAGI. The CDR3 covers 14 residues. As DNA, the CDR3 is TGTGCCAGCAGGTCGGGACAGTCTAACTATGGCTACACCTTC. This codes for CASRSGQSNYGYTF.

The chain uses TRBV7-8 and TRBJ1-2; 7 bases are a match to TRBD1. V shed 4 bases and J 4 bases; nucleotides not matched to a gene: 0. Germline CDR1 SGHVS, CDR2 FQNEAQ. The CDR3 runs 12 residues. CDR3 DNA: TGTGCCAGCAGCTGGGACAGCTATGGCTACACCTTC. It is translated as CASSWDSYGYTF.

The gene calls are TRBV7-2 and TRBJ2-2; D is perhaps TRBD2 (7 bases). The CDR3 has 15 residues. The V gene lost 4 bases and the J gene lost 7 bases, with 16 bases spanning the gap. Germline V gene data show CDR1 as SGHTA and CDR2 as FQGNSA. CDR3 nucleotide sequence: TGTGCCAGCAGCTCGATGGGGGGGCGCAACGGGGAGCTGTTTTTT. Amino acids: CASSSMGGRNGELFF.

This clone was seen a handful of times. This chain links TRBV29-1 with TRBJ1-2; 9 bases are a match to TRBD1. Germline CDR1 reads SQVTM; CDR2 reads ANQGSEA. CDR3 size: 15 residues. Trimming cost V 8 bases and J 4 bases; bases outside gene matches: 14. CDR3 amino acids: CSTEIDRGQGYGYTF. The CDR3 nucleotides are TGCAGCACGGAAATAGACAGGGGACAGGGCTATGGCTACACCTTC.